This TCR beta chain was obtained from a study of T cell responses to AZD1222 COVID-19 vaccine. Pooling was applied to second doses at about 4 or about 12 weeks. CDR1 is MNHEY and CDR2 is SMNVEV in the germline V gene (reference sequence). V was clipped by 5 bases and J by 2 bases; unmatched bases: 11. This CDR3 is built from 17 residues. The method was immunoSEQ multiplex PCR; TCRdb's version includes in-frame clones alone and lacks a portion of them. The table lists approximately 140,000 clones, roughly 90% of them singletons. This clonotype was obtained from an adult who received the AZD1222 COVID-19 vaccine. The chain joins TRBV27 to TRBJ2-2, with 7 bases fitting TRBD1. The specimen comprised peripheral blood, sampled 28 days after the second AZD1222 dose. The CDR3 is CASSTWTGTINTGELFF. DNA of the CDR3: TGTGCCAGCAGTACTTGGACAGGCACTATTAACACCGGGGAGCTGTTTTTT.